The present T cell receptor (beta chain) was sequenced within a study of cytomegalovirus exposure and HLA in healthy donors. Study-wide context: Prior work identified around 110 million unique TCR beta sequences in some 180 million T cells. Findings and caveats of the study: It is likely that the observed cluster of highly shared sequence variants was a sequencing artifact. In a later analysis, TCR association rates varied by HLA locus: DRB1 most, HLA-C fewest.

Worth noting for this clone: Its antigen is undetermined.

The study ran its PCR with 60 Vbeta and 13 Jbeta primers. Profiling relied on immunoSEQ multiplex PCR, and the TCRdb table lists in-frame clones only, not all of them. In the table there are 81,000 or so clones, less than 65% of which are singletons. V lost 4 bases and J 2 bases, leaving 13 bases between the germline ends. CDR3 length: 15 amino acids. Germline values: CDR1 MNHNY, CDR2 SVGAGI (reference sequence). The clonotype comes from a woman in her 30s in good health and CMV-seropositive. Material: PBMCs. The chain uses TRBV6-6 and TRBJ2-3, with a possible D match to TRBD2 (5 bases). CDR3 region: CASSSAGSVTDTQYF. CDR3 sequence (DNA): TGTGCCAGCAGTTCGGCGGGTTCTGTCACAGATACGCAGTATTTT.